Sequencing of this T cell receptor (beta chain) was carried out in a study of blood T cell repertoires in COVID-19 (dated by TCRdb to 2019 to 2021). Regarding the study in general: The collaborator samples originated in the United States, Italy and Spain and spanned the acute and convalescent phases of COVID-19. The material from the prospective study consisted of cDNA or gDNA derived from T cells, B-cell-depleted T cells, or PBMCs. The sample metadata nearly always contained a de-identified subject ID, COVID-19 status, age in years and sex. Deeply sampled blood TCRbeta repertoires from subjects exposed to, actively infected with, or recovered from COVID-19 were included in the dataset. The repertoires were made available in a free public database intended to serve as a resource for research on the immune response to SARS-CoV-2. HLA class I and class II types, where available, came from metadata supplied by the sample provider rather than from assay-based typing. The samples were drawn from the first 160 participants of the ongoing ImmuneRACE study and from 1,254 subjects provided by 6 global collaborators. The full study reports these points: How much clinical and demographic metadata was included differed by source and by participant, and the metadata was provided uncurated.

The immunoSEQ Assay, a bias-controlled multiplex PCR, was used to amplify TCRbeta CDR3 regions from genomic DNA. The study's own analysis went as follows. Nucleated cell counts per sample were estimated from amplification of reference gene primers within the assay. To quantify the absolute abundance of each unique TCRbeta CDR3 rearrangement, sequence reads were collapsed and filtered. For each sample, productive Simpson clonality was calculated by taking the square root of Simpson's diversity index across productive rearrangements. TCRdb took over this immuneACCESS table, retaining in-frame rearrangements with V and J assigned. Such tables are incomplete; in checked studies, under half of the missing clones stem from an unresolved V gene, and the remainder is unexplained. V, J and clone size are taken as reported in that table, and D and trimming were inferred from the DNA itself. Across this sample there are roughly 380,000 clones, with about 90% seen only once. Over 0.9% of the sample rests with the top ten.

Via the germline V gene, CDR1 is SGHRS and CDR2 YFSETQ. V lost 6 bases and J lost 0 bases; the stretch between them is 8 bases long. Including the terminal cysteine and phenylalanine, the CDR3 comprises 13 residues. The DNA shown is the 39-base CDR3, in frame from base 1. As to this clone: The clone's antigen remains unknown. No base quality information exists; no much larger clone differs at one position.

Participants in the prospective study were aged roughly 18 to 100 years, lived in 20 to 30 United States geographic areas, and enrolled through a virtual design. Cohort assignment in the prospective study relied on participant-reported clinical history from a screening survey and a study questionnaire. Exposed participants had been in contact with someone with a PCR-confirmed or clinician-diagnosed COVID-19 case within 2 weeks of study entry. In the prospective study, whole blood, serum and a nasopharyngeal or oropharyngeal swab were collected from each participant by mobile phlebotomists. Participants in the prospective study had the option to provide additional blood draws and questionnaires over a roughly 2-month period. Before DNA extraction, prospective study blood samples were shipped either frozen or at room temperature.

The sequence was obtained from a woman in her twenties or thirties who had been exposed to COVID-19. The sequencing input was PBMCs or T cells enriched from blood (not recorded which). Recombination connected TRBV5-1 to TRBJ2-3; the D gene lacks a confident call. Here the CDR3 is given as CASKLSSTDTQYF. The nucleotide sequence is TGCGCCAGCAAACTTTCTAGCACAGATACGCAGTATTTT.